These 14 T cell receptor beta chains were all obtained from the same sample, sequenced in a study of Graves' ophthalmopathy and Graves' hyperthyroidism. Scientists amplified the TCR beta CDR3 regions from RNA transcripts. HTBI-primed RT-PCR formed the first round, and a multiplex PCR formed the second. In TCRdb, the multiplex PCR reads were re-called with MiXCR into one record per CDR3 protein. The data hold around 1,000,000 distinct CDR3 sequences, with approximately 35% observed a single time. Sequencing input: peripheral blood or thyroid tissue (not recorded which). The source of these receptors is an adult man with Graves' hyperthyroidism.

This chain joins TRBV7-9 and TRBJ2-5; D is unresolved. The CDR3 extends over 15 amino acids. The V end lost 4 bases, the J end lost 2 bases, and 14 bases lay between the germline ends. Germline V gene lookup returns CDR1 SEHNR and CDR2 FQNEAQ (reference sequence). The CDR3 loop reads CASSSTAGQQETQYF. The CDR3 DNA is TGTGCCAGCAGCTCAACAGCCGGGCAGCAAGAGACCCAGTACTTC.

The rearrangement joins TRBV7-8 to TRBJ2-5; 8 bases fit TRBD2. J was trimmed by 4 bases and V by 0 bases; bases with no gene match: 10. Germline V gene lookup returns CDR1 SGHVS and CDR2 FQNEAQ. This CDR3 is built from 17 residues. The chain's CDR3 is CASSLASGAGGGETQYF. The CDR3 DNA is TGTGCCAGCAGCTTAGCTTCAGGGGCGGGAGGTGGAGAGACCCAGTACTTC.

As concerns this clonotype: A much larger clone sits a single nucleotide away, making a read error possible. The V and J genes are TRBV7-2 and TRBJ1-2; the D gene is possibly TRBD1 (5 bases). The CDR3 is made up of 11 amino acids. V shed 7 bases and J shed 8 bases, with 11 bases lying between them. Per germline, CDR1 SGHTA and CDR2 FQGNSA. Here the CDR3 DNA reads TGTGCCAGCAACCCGGACAAGGGCTACACCTTC. Its translation: CASNPDKGYTF.

The DNA of the CDR3 is TGTGCCAGCCACCTGTGGGGGTGGGGGGCGAGGGTGCAGTACTTC. It encodes CASHLWGWGARVQYF. The rearrangement links TRBV7-9 to TRBJ2-7; the D gene could be TRBD1 or TRBD2 (6 bases each). The germline V and J ends were trimmed by 8 bases and 9 bases, with 26 bases remaining between them. This CDR3 is 15 amino acids long. CDR1 is SEHNR, CDR2 FQNEAQ, per germline (reference sequence).

With respect to this clonotype: Relative to the germline gene, one junction end is altered; a read error may explain this. The chain carries TRBV11-2 and TRBJ1-1; maybe TRBD1 (5 bases). Germline V lookup: CDR1 SGHAT, CDR2 FQNNGV. CDR3 length: 13 amino acids. The CDR3, as DNA: TGCGCCAGCAGCCAATTGGGGACGCTTGAAGCTTCCTTT. Translated: CASSQLGTLEASF. The full variable domain, completed using reference TRBV11-2 and TRBJ1-1, is EAGVAQSPRYKIIEKRQSVAFWCNPISGHATLYWYQQILGQGPKLLIQFQNNGVVDDSQLPKDRFSAERLKGVDSTLKIQPAKLEDSAVYLCASSQLGTLEASFGQGTRLTVV.

This clonotype has ten or more counts. The chain carries TRBV7-3 and TRBJ2-5; D tentatively fits TRBD1 or TRBD2 (6 bases each). Trimming cost V 3 bases and J 5 bases, with 13 bases left between them. The CDR3 sequence is 14 residues long. Germline CDR1 and CDR2: SGHTA and FQGTGA. CDR3 nucleotide sequence: TGTGCCAGCAGCTTGACGGGGGCTGGGGAGACCCAGTACTTC. Translated, it gives CASSLTGAGETQYF.

Turning to this clonotype: Likely a read error: the CDR3 ends without its conserved phenylalanine or tryptophan. The rearrangement uses TRBV2 and TRBJ2-7; D may be TRBD2 (6 bases). Germline assignment: CDR1 SNHLY and CDR2 FYNNEI. Trimming took 8 bases from V and 1 from J, leaving 15 bases between them. The CDR3 has 14 residues. CDR3 region: CASSREQESYEQYL. The CDR3 coding sequence is TGTGCCAGCTCGCGGGAACAGGAGTCCTACGAGCAGTACCTC.

This chain joins TRBV6-6 and TRBJ2-7; D remains unclear. The CDR3 sequence is 16 residues long. The V gene lost 2 bases and the J gene lost 3 bases, with 17 bases spanning the gap. The germline V gene has CDR1 MNHNY and CDR2 SVGAGI (reference sequence). CDR3 sequence: CASSYRAPTRGYEQYF. The CDR3 coding sequence is TGTGCCAGCAGTTACAGGGCCCCGACGCGAGGCTACGAGCAGTACTTC.

The chain has TRBV2 and TRBJ2-6; D is possibly TRBD1 (5 bases). The germline V and J ends were trimmed by 6 bases and 1 base, with 13 bases remaining between them. CDR3 size: 16 residues. Germline CDR1 is SNHLY and CDR2 is FYNNEI. The CDR3 region is CASRPRYRSGANVLTF. Written as DNA, the CDR3 is TGTGCCAGCAGGCCCCGTTACAGGTCTGGGGCCAACGTCCTGACTTTC. Combining the CDR3 with reference TRBV2 and TRBJ2-6 gives the whole variable domain EPEVTQTPSHQVTQMGQEVILRCVPISNHLYFYWYRQILGQKVEFLVSFYNNEISEKSEIFDDQFSVERPDGSNFTLKIRSTKLEDSAMYFCASRPRYRSGANVLTFGAGSRLTVL.

This clonotype was detected only a few times. The J gene is TRBJ1-4, the V gene TRBV11-3; no reliable D call. The CDR3 extends over 14 amino acids. Germline V gene sequence: CDR1 SGHNT, CDR2 YENEEA. V lost 1 base to trimming and J lost 4 bases, with 7 bases between them. The DNA for the CDR3 is TGTGCCAGCAGCTTAGTCCGCCGTAATGAAAAACTGTTTTTT. Its translation is CASSLVRRNEKLFF. The full variable domain, its missing parts supplied by reference TRBV11-3 and TRBJ1-4, is EAGVVQSPRYKIIEKKQPVAFWCNPISGHNTLYWYLQNLGQGPELLIRYENEEAVDDSQLPKDRFSAERLKGVDSTLKIQPAELGDSAVYLCASSLVRRNEKLFFGSGTQLSVL.

This clonotype appeared many times. The chain uses TRBV7-9 and TRBJ1-5; D is possibly TRBD1 (6 bases). From germline, CDR1 is SEHNR and CDR2 FQNEAQ (reference sequence). This CDR3 region has 14 residues. The V end was cut by 4 bases, the J end by 3 bases, with 10 bases between. The CDR3 bases are TGTGCCAGCAGCTCCCGGGACACCAATCAGCCCCAGCATTTT. Translation gives CASSSRDTNQPQHF.

A note on this clonotype: This may arise from a read error, as a much more abundant clone is one base away. CDR3 sequence: CSVDRAGADEQYF. CDR3 in DNA: TGCAGCGTTGATCGCGCGGGGGCAGACGAGCAGTACTTC. The chain is built from TRBV29-1 and TRBJ2-7; D possibly corresponds to TRBD2 (7 bases). There are 13 residues in the CDR3. Germline-derived CDR1 and CDR2 are SQVTM and ANQGSEA. V was pared by 3 bases and J by 5 bases, with 14 bases between.

Many counts were recorded for this clonotype. V and J are TRBV7-2 and TRBJ1-2; D uncertain. V was trimmed by 3 bases and J by 3 bases, leaving 8 bases between them. Per germline, CDR1 SGHTA and CDR2 FQGNSA. The CDR3 totals 13 residues. The CDR3 loop reads CASSFGGHYGYTF. For the CDR3, the DNA is TGTGCCAGCAGCTTCGGCGGCCACTATGGCTACACCTTC.

This clonotype was observed a handful of times. The chain recombines TRBV2 with TRBJ2-7, with D possibly being TRBD1 (5 bases). V lost 2 bases and J lost 6, with 14 bases in between. The CDR3 is made up of 14 amino acids. Germline lookup yields CDR1 SNHLY and CDR2 FYNNEI. Here the CDR3 DNA reads TGTGCCAGCAGTGAACGCAGGGTCGGCATCGAGCAGTACTTC. Encoded protein: CASSERRVGIEQYF.